This entry lists 3 T cell receptor beta chains sequenced from one sample in a study of shared clonotypes between healthy human individuals. Data came from immunoSEQ multiplex PCR; TCRdb stores just in-frame clones and leaves some out. Of a few million clones in the sample, 90% to 97% are singletons; the top ten hold about 0.13%. The sample consisted of naive CD4+ T cells sorted from blood. Described subset: CD45RA+ positively selected. These receptors were taken from a young man in good health.

This chain joins TRBV30 and TRBJ2-2; the match to TRBD1 covers 11 bases. Looked up from germline, CDR1 is GTSNPN and CDR2 is SVGIG (reference sequence). The CDR3 spans 15 residues. Trimming removed 4 bases from V and 7 bases from J; junction bases left unmatched: 8. The CDR3 loop reads CAWTIRTGGIGELFF. CDR3 coding DNA: TGTGCCTGGACTATAAGGACAGGGGGCATCGGGGAGCTGTTTTTT. The variable domain in full, with the rest retrieved from reference TRBV30 and TRBJ2-2, is SQTIHQWPATLVQPVGSPLSLECTVEGTSNPNLYWYRQAAGRGLQLLFYSVGIGQISSEVPQNLSASRPQDRQFILSSKKLLLSDSGFYLCAWTIRTGGIGELFFGEGSRLTVL.

CDR3 region: CASSSAPGQGAQGTQYF. The CDR3 DNA reads TGTGCCAGCAGCTCCGCCCCCGGACAGGGGGCGCAGGGTACGCAGTATTTT. V and J are TRBV7-2 and TRBJ2-3; 11 nucleotides align to TRBD1. This CDR3 comprises 17 residues. In germline, CDR1 is SGHTA, CDR2 FQGNSA. Trimming removed 4 bases from V and 8 bases from J; junction bases left unmatched: 14.

As to this clone: The identical CDR3 is also encoded by other nucleotide sequences in the sample. The chain has TRBV19 and TRBJ2-6; D is undetermined. CDR1 is LNHDA, CDR2 SQIVND, per germline (reference sequence). V lost 3 bases to trimming and J lost 1 base, with 1 base between them. The CDR3 length is 13 residues. CDR3 sequence: CASSISGANVLTF. The CDR3 DNA sequence: TGTGCCAGTAGTATTTCTGGGGCCAACGTCCTGACTTTC.